These T cell receptor beta chains were read from a single sample in a study of human T cells and chemical hapten exposure. TCRdb fed the RACE reads into MiXCR, producing one record per CDR3 protein. The sample lists approximately 97,000 distinct CDR3 sequences, 25% to 35% seen once, with 10% in the top ten. Sequencing used whole blood, obtained in connection with sensitization to the hapten diphenylcyclopropenone (DPC). These receptors were taken from a man between 35 and 55 years old with alopecia areata. Some clones in this sample may be carry-over from other donors' samples. Each CDR3 is given with its conserved first and last residue. A D gene is named only where the DNA matches it firmly. A clone size is listed for some rows: how often the clone was seen (once, few, many), or a class if it is expanded.

DNA: TGTGCCAGCTCACATCTAGCGGACAACACCGGGGAGCTGTTTTTT
CDR3: CASSHLADNTGELFF
size: -
J: TRBJ2-2
V: TRBV18
D: TRBD2

DNA: TGTGCCAGCAAAGGACAGGGGGCTGGCAATCAGCCCCAGCATTTT
CDR3: CASKGQGAGNQPQHF
size: -
J: TRBJ1-5
V: TRBV6-2/TRBV6-3
D: TRBD1

DNA: TGCAGTGCTAGAGATGATTTCTCTGGGGCCAACGTCCTGACTTTC
CDR3: CSARDDFSGANVLTF
size: -
J: TRBJ2-6
V: TRBV20-1
D: -

DNA: TGTGCCAGCAGCTACACGGGGGGTGATTTAGAGACCCAGTACTTC
CDR3: CASSYTGGDLETQYF
size: -
J: TRBJ2-5
V: TRBV6-5
D: TRBD2

DNA: TGTGCCAGCAGTCGCCGGGGGGGGAATGAAAAACTGTTTTTT
CDR3: CASSRRGGNEKLFF
size: -
J: TRBJ1-4
V: TRBV6-5
D: -

DNA: TGTGCCAGCAGTTCTGCAGGGGCTCCAAGCTCCTACGAGCAGTACTTC
CDR3: CASSSAGAPSSYEQYF
size: few
J: TRBJ2-7
V: TRBV28
D: -

DNA: TGTGCCAGCTCCCCAGGCGCCTACGAGCAGTACTTC
CDR3: CASSPGAYEQYF
size: few
J: TRBJ2-7
V: TRBV6-6
D: -

DNA: TGTGCCTGGGCGACTAGCAGCCCCTACGAGCAGTACTTC
CDR3: CAWATSSPYEQYF
size: -
J: TRBJ2-7
V: TRBV30
D: TRBD2

DNA: TGTGCCAGCAGTCTCCCCGGGACAGGGGCCCAATTTTTT
CDR3: CASSLPGTGAQFF
size: -
J: TRBJ2-2
V: TRBV12-3/TRBV12-4
D: TRBD1

DNA: TGTGCCAGTATCATCTCCACAGGGGGGTGCGCTGAAGCTTTCTTT
CDR3: CASIISTGGCAEAFF
size: -
J: TRBJ1-1
V: TRBV19
D: TRBD1

DNA: TGCAGTGCTAGACGGAGCGGGAGGTCAGATACGCAGTATTTT
CDR3: CSARRSGRSDTQYF
size: -
J: TRBJ2-3
V: TRBV20-1
D: TRBD2

DNA: TGTGCCAGCAGTGTCGGGCAGAGTAGCTCTGAAGCTTTCTTT
CDR3: CASSVGQSSSEAFF
size: -
J: TRBJ1-1
V: TRBV2
D: -

DNA: TGTGCCAGCAGAGACAGGGGGGTGCGCACTGAAGCTTTCTTT
CDR3: CASRDRGVRTEAFF
size: -
J: TRBJ1-1
V: TRBV6-2/TRBV6-3
D: TRBD1

DNA: TGTGCCAGCAGTCCCGGGACTAGCGGGAGCGGCGAGCAGTACTTC
CDR3: CASSPGTSGSGEQYF
size: -
J: TRBJ2-7
V: TRBV6-2/TRBV6-3
D: TRBD2

DNA: TGTGCCAGCAGTTCAACAGGGGACGATGGCTACACCTTC
CDR3: CASSSTGDDGYTF
size: -
J: TRBJ1-2
V: TRBV6-6
D: TRBD1

DNA: TGTGCCAGCAGTCTGTCCCTCCCCGACTCTGGGGCCAACGTCCTGACTTTC
CDR3: CASSLSLPDSGANVLTF
size: few
J: TRBJ2-6
V: TRBV12-3/TRBV12-4
D: -

DNA: TGCGCCAGCAGCATCATCGACAGGGGGGGGGAGCAGTACTTC
CDR3: CASSIIDRGGEQYF
size: -
J: TRBJ2-7
V: TRBV5-1
D: TRBD1

DNA: TGTGCCAGCAGTGGGCTAGGGGTTCCAGATACGCAGTATTTT
CDR3: CASSGLGVPDTQYF
size: few
J: TRBJ2-3
V: TRBV28
D: -

DNA: TGTGCCAGCAGCAACAGAGGAGGGGAAGCTTTCTTT
CDR3: CASSNRGGEAFF
size: -
J: TRBJ1-1
V: TRBV14
D: -

DNA: TGTGCCAGCAGGACAAGGGGCACTGAAGCTTTCTTT
CDR3: CASRTRGTEAFF
size: few
J: TRBJ1-1
V: TRBV28
D: -

DNA: TGTGCCAGCAGCGTAAGATCAGGGGCCGAGCAGTACTTC
CDR3: CASSVRSGAEQYF
size: -
J: TRBJ2-7
V: TRBV9
D: -

DNA: TGTGCCAGCAGCTTAAACGATCTAGCGGGAGGGAACAATGAGCAGTTCTTC
CDR3: CASSLNDLAGGNNEQFF
size: -
J: TRBJ2-1
V: TRBV7-9
D: TRBD2

DNA: TGTGCCAGCAGCCAAGATGAGGGAGGGCTGTTTTTT
CDR3: CASSQDEGGLFF
size: -
J: TRBJ2-2
V: TRBV3-1
D: -

DNA: TGCAGTGCTATAAAGCTGGGAGCGGGAGGCACAGATACGCAGTATTTT
CDR3: CSAIKLGAGGTDTQYF
size: -
J: TRBJ2-3
V: TRBV20-1
D: TRBD2

DNA: TGTGCCAGCAGCTTACTACAGGGGGAGCAGTACTTC
CDR3: CASSLLQGEQYF
size: few
J: TRBJ2-7
V: TRBV7-2
D: TRBD1

DNA: TGTGCCATCAGTGAGTCGTCAGTCCCCCTCGAGCAGTACTTC
CDR3: CAISESSVPLEQYF
size: -
J: TRBJ2-7
V: TRBV10-3
D: -

DNA: TGTGCCAGCAGTTTGAGACAGGGTGGTTCCTACGAGCAGTACTTC
CDR3: CASSLRQGGSYEQYF
size: few
J: TRBJ2-7
V: TRBV12-3/TRBV12-4
D: TRBD1

DNA: TGCAGTGCTAGACACGGGACAGGGTCTGAAGCTTTCTTT
CDR3: CSARHGTGSEAFF
size: -
J: TRBJ1-1
V: TRBV20-1
D: TRBD1

DNA: TGTGCCTGGAGTCCGACAGGGGCAGATACGCAGTATTTT
CDR3: CAWSPTGADTQYF
size: -
J: TRBJ2-3
V: TRBV30
D: TRBD1

DNA: TGTGCCAGCAGTGAATCGGTTACAGGTCCCTCTGGAAACACCATATATTTT
CDR3: CASSESVTGPSGNTIYF
size: -
J: TRBJ1-3
V: TRBV25-1
D: -

DNA: TGTGCCAGCAGCCTCGCCGGGGGGGACTTCACAGATACGCAGTATTTT
CDR3: CASSLAGGDFTDTQYF
size: -
J: TRBJ2-3
V: TRBV9
D: TRBD2

DNA: TGTGCCAGCTCACCACCAGTCGGACAGGGCCCATACGAGCAGTACTTC
CDR3: CASSPPVGQGPYEQYF
size: -
J: TRBJ2-7
V: TRBV18
D: TRBD1

DNA: TGTGCCAGCCGATTCCGGGACAGGGGAGTTGGACCCCAATACTTC
CDR3: CASRFRDRGVGPQYF
size: -
J: TRBJ2-7
V: TRBV28
D: TRBD1

DNA: TGTGCCAGCAGCTTAGTGGGAGGAAACACAGATACGCAGTATTTT
CDR3: CASSLVGGNTDTQYF
size: few
J: TRBJ2-3
V: TRBV11-2
D: -

DNA: TGCGCCAGCAGCTCCGATCCTAGCGTTTCCTACAATGAGCAGTTCTTC
CDR3: CASSSDPSVSYNEQFF
size: -
J: TRBJ2-1
V: TRBV5-1
D: -

DNA: TGTGCCAGCAGCGCCCTCCGGGACAGGGGGTTTGGCTACACCTTC
CDR3: CASSALRDRGFGYTF
size: few
J: TRBJ1-2
V: TRBV7-9
D: TRBD1

DNA: TGTGCCAGCAGTATGGACAGGGAGTCGTCCGAGCAGTACTTC
CDR3: CASSMDRESSEQYF
size: few
J: TRBJ2-7
V: TRBV28
D: TRBD1

DNA: TGTGCCACCAGTGCCCCGACAGGGCGAGGCTACAATGAGCAGTTCTTC
CDR3: CATSAPTGRGYNEQFF
size: few
J: TRBJ2-1
V: TRBV24-1
D: TRBD1

DNA: TGCAGTGCTAGTCGGCGGGAGGACTCCTACGAGCAGTACTTC
CDR3: CSASRREDSYEQYF
size: few
J: TRBJ2-7
V: TRBV20-1
D: TRBD2

DNA: TGTGCCAGCAGTTTTGGGACTAGCGGGAGTTATGAGCAGTTCTTC
CDR3: CASSFGTSGSYEQFF
size: -
J: TRBJ2-1
V: TRBV6-6
D: TRBD2

DNA: TGCAGCGTTGCAGCGAGAAACACCGGGGAGCTGTTTTTT
CDR3: CSVAARNTGELFF
size: few
J: TRBJ2-2
V: TRBV29-1
D: -